This T cell receptor beta chain is drawn from a study of blood T cell repertoires in COVID-19. Study-level information: Nucleic acid was either cDNA or gDNA, and it came from T cells, B-cell-depleted T cells, or PBMCs.

Here immunoSEQ multiplex PCR was the method, and the copy in TCRdb shows in-frame clones only, minus some. The sample has some 350,000 clones; over 75% are singletons. The table lists this clone with a count of one. Cohort placement rested on clinical history that participants reported themselves. Recovered participants had two consecutive negative NP/OP PCR tests, healthcare professional clearance, or symptom resolution. Deletions cut 6 bases from V and 4 bases from J, with 10 bases between. The CDR3 totals 13 residues. The germline gives CDR1 MNHEY, CDR2 SVGAGI. The chain combines TRBV6-5 with TRBJ1-5; no reliable D call. What was sequenced was PBMCs or T cells enriched from blood (not recorded which). This receptor was identified in a woman in her twenties or thirties who had recovered from COVID-19. Written as DNA, the CDR3 is TGTGCCAGCAGACGGACGGGGAATCAGCCCCAGCATTTT. This sequence encodes CASRRTGNQPQHF.